Following are 26 T cell receptor beta chains from one sample sequenced in a study of T cells in women clearing cervical HPV infection. The data were produced by immunoSEQ multiplex PCR, yet TCRdb's version contains in-frame clones alone and is incomplete. The table for this sample gives over 30,000 clones. What was sequenced was blood buffy coat. The receptors here all came from a woman aged 18 to 69 with a cervical HPV16 infection that either progressed to CIN3+ or cleared (not recorded which).

With respect to this clone: The read comes to an end 3 residues before the CDR3 does, leaving the germline J gene to fill in the end. The V call is TRBV2, the J call TRBJ2-3, with TRBD2 matching 10 bases. The V segment lost 4 bases and the J segment 6 bases; nucleotides outside the gene matches: 7. CDR1 is SNHLY, CDR2 FYNNEI, per germline. The length of the CDR3 is 15 residues. CDR3 DNA (partial): TGTGCCAGCAGTGTTGAGCGGGGGGGCCGTGATACG. This encodes CASSVERGGRDT. The full CDR3 protein is CASSVERGGRDTQYF.

As concerns this clone: The read terminates 3 residues ahead of where the CDR3 ends, so the germline J gene completes it. The J gene is TRBJ1-1, the V gene TRBV7-9; 7 positions match TRBD1. The CDR3 covers 14 residues. Per the germline V gene, CDR1 is SEHNR and CDR2 is FQNEAQ (reference sequence). CDR3 bases read: TGTGCCAGCAGCTACCCTCCAAGGGGGCCCAAA. Residues: CASSYPPRGPK. The whole CDR3 region reads CASSYPPRGPKAFF.

CDR3 DNA (partial): TGCGCCAGCAGCCAGATGAGCGGGGGGCGGGATACG. Its translation: CASSQMSGGRDT. The full-length CDR3 reads as CASSQMSGGRDTQYF. This chain joins TRBV4-1 and TRBJ2-3; TRBD2 agrees at 9 bases. The CDR3 end is not reached by the read, which stops 3 residues before it; the germline J gene fills it in. J lost 6 bases, V lost 3 bases, and 7 bases had no gene match. The CDR3 runs to 15 residues. Looked up from germline, CDR1 is MGHRA and CDR2 is YSYEKL.

As for this clone: The read stops 3 residues short of the end of the CDR3; the missing end is completed from the germline J gene. The genes are TRBV29-1 and TRBJ1-6; possible D gene TRBD1, 6 bases. Trimming took 6 bases from V and 9 from J, leaving 15 bases between them. The CDR3 is 13 residues long. CDR1 is SQVTM, CDR2 ANQGSEA, per germline. The CDR3 sequence is CSVLTTGSSPLHF. The covered CDR3 bases are TGCAGCGTCCTCACTACAGGGAGTTCACCC.

For this clone: The CDR3 goes on 3 residues after the read ends, and that part is filled in from the germline J gene. The rearrangement links TRBV9 to TRBJ2-3; no firm D call. From germline, CDR1 is SGDLS and CDR2 YYNGEE. The CDR3 is made up of 12 amino acids. Trimming cost V 0 bases and J 5 bases, with 4 bases left between them. CDR3 DNA (partial): TGTGCCAGCAGCGTAGAGGGAGATACG. Its translation: CASSVEGDT. The complete CDR3 protein is CASSVEGDTQYF.

With regard to this clone: The sequenced fragment ends 3 residues before the CDR3 boundary, so the rest is inferred from the germline J gene. The chain has TRBV19 and TRBJ1-2; unclear D gene. CDR1 is LNHDA and CDR2 is SQIVND in the germline V gene (reference sequence). Trimming left V 6 bases short and J 4 bases short, with 9 bases between. The CDR3 runs to 12 residues. This CDR3 is CASSQGPYGYTF. CDR3 bases read: TGTGCCAGTAGCCAAGGGCCCTATGGC.

Comment on this clone: The CDR3 extends 3 residues past the end of the read, so its final part is completed from the germline J gene. This chain connects TRBV20-1 to TRBJ2-2; TRBD1 agrees at 8 bases. CDR1 is DFQATT, CDR2 SNEGSKA, per germline (reference sequence). This CDR3 has 14 residues. V gave up 6 bases and J gave up 5 bases; unmatched junction bases: 8. CDR3 sequence reads: CSAREQGATGELFF. The CDR3 bases that were read are TGCAGTGCCCGCGAGCAGGGGGCGACCGGGGAG.

With respect to this clone: With the read ending 3 residues before the CDR3 end, the germline J gene is used to fill in that end. The chain joins TRBV5-1 to TRBJ1-3; D is possibly TRBD1 (5 bases). The CDR3 extends over 15 amino acids. V was trimmed by 0 bases and J by 0 bases, leaving 7 bases between them. The germline CDR1 and CDR2 sequences are SGHRS and YFSETQ. CDR3 sequence: CASSLGQSSGNTIYF. The DNA read from the CDR3 is TGCGCCAGCAGCTTGGGACAGAGCTCTGGAAACACC.

Details on this clone: The sequenced fragment ends 3 residues before the CDR3 boundary, so the rest is inferred from the germline J gene. This rearrangement joins TRBV2 to TRBJ2-6; D perhaps matches TRBD1 (6 bases). The V end lost 7 bases, the J end lost 2 bases, and 18 bases lay between the germline ends. The CDR3 is 17 residues long. Germline V gene lookup returns CDR1 SNHLY and CDR2 FYNNEI. CDR3 residues: CASTLTGGRPGANVLTF. The part of the CDR3 DNA that was read is TGTGCCAGCACCCTGACAGGCGGTAGACCTGGGGCCAACGTC. The whole variable domain, remainder taken from reference TRBV2 and TRBJ2-6, is EPEVTQTPSHQVTQMGQEVILRCVPISNHLYFYWYRQILGQKVEFLVSFYNNEISEKSEIFDDQFSVERPDGSNFTLKIRSTKLEDSAMYFCASTLTGGRPGANVLTFGAGSRLTVL.

A word on this clone: The read gets to within 3 residues of the CDR3 end, and the germline J gene fills in the rest. This chain links TRBV4-1 with TRBJ2-7; TRBD1 might be the D (5 bases). Trimming cost V 5 bases and J 5 bases, with 13 bases left between them. Germline CDR1 is MGHRA and CDR2 is YSYEKL. This CDR3 has 13 amino acids. The CDR3 here is CASSFQGSNEQYF. The sequenced CDR3 bases are TGCGCCAGCAGCTTTCAGGGATCGAACGAG.

As concerns this clone: The missing CDR3 end, 3 residues past where the read stops, is filled in from the germline J gene. This chain uses TRBV6-2 or TRBV6-3 with TRBJ2-3; D may be TRBD2 (5 bases). CDR3 length equals 15 residues. V was trimmed by 1 base and J by 0 bases, leaving 8 bases between them. From germline, CDR1 is MNHEY and CDR2 SVGEGT. The CDR3 DNA, read in part, is TGTGCCAGCAGTTACTGGCGGGTTAGCACAGATACG. Translated, it gives CASSYWRVSTDT. From start to end, the CDR3 is CASSYWRVSTDTQYF.

Comments on this clone: Read sequence stops 3 residues before the CDR3 end, and the germline J gene provides the missing end. This chain joins TRBV7-6 and TRBJ2-3; 8 bases fit TRBD2. The CDR3 has 16 residues. The germline V gene has CDR1 SGHVS and CDR2 FNYEAQ. The V and J ends lost 3 bases and 1 base, in that order; junction bases with no gene match: 6. The CDR3 bases that were read are TGTGCCAGCAGCTTGATGGCGGGGGGACGCACAGATACG. The encoded protein is CASSLMAGGRTDT. The whole CDR3 region reads CASSLMAGGRTDTQYF.

Points on this clone: The read ends 3 residues before the CDR3 terminus; that terminus is restored from the germline J gene. This chain uses TRBV6-4 with TRBJ2-1, with a possible D match to TRBD1 (6 bases). The CDR3 loop spans 13 amino acids. Germline assignment: CDR1 MRHNA and CDR2 SNTAGT. Trimming pared 8 bases from V and 5 bases from J, leaving 13 bases between. The sequenced part of the CDR3 DNA is TGTGCCAGCCGGGCCCCAGGGGACAATGAG. It specifies CASRAPGDNE. The complete CDR3 sequence is CASRAPGDNEQFF.

About this clone itself: The read terminates 3 residues ahead of where the CDR3 ends, so the germline J gene completes it. V usage is TRBV19 and J usage is TRBJ1-2, with D perhaps TRBD1 (6 bases). This CDR3 comprises 15 residues. CDR1 and CDR2 from the germline V gene are LNHDA and SQIVND (reference sequence). V gave up 1 base and J gave up 4 bases, with 13 bases separating them. The sequenced CDR3 bases are TGTGCCAGTAGTATAGTTCGAGACAGGACCTATGGC. This codes for CASSIVRDRTYG. The CDR3, in full, reads CASSIVRDRTYGYTF.

With respect to this clone: Coverage ceases 3 residues before the CDR3 finishes, and the germline J gene fills in the end. The V call is TRBV7-2, the J call TRBJ2-5; tentative D call: TRBD2 (6 bases). Germline V gene data show CDR1 as SGHTA and CDR2 as FQGNSA. Trimming took 7 bases from V and 0 from J, leaving 12 bases between them. The CDR3 has 14 residues. Partial CDR3 DNA: TGTGCCAGCACCACCCGGGGGTACCAAGAGACC. Translation: CASTTRGYQET. The complete CDR3 protein is CASTTRGYQETQYF.

About this clone: The read terminates 3 residues ahead of where the CDR3 ends, so the germline J gene completes it. The chain is built from TRBV5-1 and TRBJ1-5; possible D gene TRBD1, 5 bases. CDR3 size: 13 residues. Trimming removed 4 bases at V and 4 bases at J, with 9 bases between. Per the germline V gene, CDR1 is SGHRS and CDR2 is YFSETQ. The CDR3 protein is CASSAGTNQPQHF. The sequenced part of the CDR3 DNA is TGCGCCAGCAGCGCAGGGACTAATCAGCCC. Full variable domain (outside the CDR3, taken from reference TRBV5-1 and TRBJ1-5): KAGVTQTPRYLIKTRGQQVTLSCSPISGHRSVSWYQQTPGQGLQFLFEYFSETQRNKGNFPGRFSGRQFSNSRSEMNVSTLELGDSALYLCASSAGTNQPQHFGDGTRLSIL.

On this clone itself: Sequencing ends 3 residues short of the CDR3 end; the germline J gene provides the rest. This rearrangement joins TRBV19 to TRBJ1-1, with a tentative D call TRBD1 (6 bases). Trimming took off 3 bases at V and 1 base at J, with 12 bases between the two ends. The CDR3 contains 15 residues. From germline, CDR1 is LNHDA and CDR2 SQIVND (reference sequence). The covered CDR3 bases are TGTGCCAGTAGTATTAATGGGGGCGCGAACACTGAA. It encodes CASSINGGANTE. The entire CDR3 reads CASSINGGANTEAFF.

Comment on this clone: The read gets to within 3 residues of the CDR3 end, and the germline J gene fills in the rest. This chain joins TRBV6-1 and TRBJ2-1, with 14 bases that match TRBD2. The CDR3 has 16 residues. The germline V gene encodes CDR1 MNHNS and CDR2 SASEGT. V was clipped by 4 bases and J by 9 bases; unmatched bases: 8. Incomplete CDR3 DNA: TGTGCCAGCAGTGGGACTAGCGGGGGGCTTGAGGGTGAG. Translated: CASSGTSGGLEGE. The full CDR3 sequence reads CASSGTSGGLEGEQFF.

Of note for this clone: The read comes to an end 3 residues before the CDR3 does, leaving the germline J gene to fill in the end. This chain uses TRBV2 with TRBJ1-2, with 7 bases fitting TRBD1. CDR1 and CDR2 (germline): SNHLY, FYNNEI. The trim removed 11 bases at V and 4 bases at J, leaving 10 bases unmatched. This CDR3 region has 13 residues. The CDR3: CAQGEGQSYGYTF. CDR3 DNA, as far as it was read: TGTGCCCAGGGAGAGGGACAGAGCTATGGC.

With regard to this clone: The read ends 3 residues early relative to the CDR3; the germline J gene fills the gap. The V and J genes are TRBV20-1 and TRBJ2-5; the D call may be TRBD1 or TRBD2 (6 bases each). The CDR3 has 16 amino acids. Per germline, CDR1 DFQATT and CDR2 SNEGSKA (reference sequence). V was trimmed by 0 bases and J by 2 bases, leaving 16 bases between them. CDR3 in amino acids: CSAREGARGRQETQYF. The sequenced part of the CDR3 DNA is TGCAGTGCTAGAGAGGGGGCCCGTGGGAGGCAAGAGACC.

Note on this clone: The read terminates 3 residues ahead of where the CDR3 ends, so the germline J gene completes it. This chain uses TRBV7-3 with TRBJ2-3; TRBD1 matches 9 bases. Germline lookup yields CDR1 SGHTA and CDR2 FQGTGA. The CDR3 totals 16 residues. J gave up 1 base and V 6 bases, and 8 bases lay outside the gene matches. The CDR3 reads CASSRRTGARTDTQYF. CDR3 bases read: TGTGCCAGCAGTCGACGGACAGGGGCCCGCACAGATACG.

On this clone: The read stops 3 residues short of the end of the CDR3; the missing end is completed from the germline J gene. This chain joins TRBV2 and TRBJ2-7; 11 nucleotides line up with TRBD1. The CDR3 loop spans 14 amino acids. The V gene end was trimmed by 8 bases and the J gene end by 5 bases; junction bases not matched to a gene: 8. Looked up from germline, CDR1 is SNHLY and CDR2 is FYNNEI. CDR3 amino acids: CASGGRTGGNEQYF. The CDR3 DNA, read in part, is TGTGCCAGCGGGGGACGGACAGGGGGCAACGAG.

Remarks on this clone: The missing CDR3 end, 3 residues past where the read stops, is filled in from the germline J gene. The J gene is TRBJ2-3, the V gene TRBV2; 11 bases line up with TRBD2. Germline V gives CDR1 SNHLY, CDR2 FYNNEI. The V segment lost 7 bases and the J segment 2 bases; nucleotides outside the gene matches: 8. CDR3 size: 16 residues. CDR3 sequence reads: CASNDLAGGTTDTQYF. The sequenced part of the CDR3 DNA is TGTGCCAGCAACGACCTAGCGGGGGGTACCACAGATACG.

A word on this clone: The CDR3 end lies 3 residues beyond the end of the read and is filled in from the germline J gene. This rearrangement joins TRBV4-1 to TRBJ1-1; tentative D call: TRBD1 (6 bases). Germline V gene sequence: CDR1 MGHRA, CDR2 YSYEKL. The ends were cut back, 1 base at V and 5 bases at J, with 17 bases in the middle. The CDR3 extends over 16 amino acids. The CDR3 DNA, read in part, is TGCGCCAGCAGCCAAGCAGGGGCGCGGGCAAAAACTGAA. Its translation: CASSQAGARAKTE. The CDR3 reads in full as CASSQAGARAKTEAFF.

Comment on this clone: Coverage ceases 3 residues before the CDR3 finishes, and the germline J gene fills in the end. The V gene is TRBV7-9, the J gene TRBJ2-7; 9 bases agree with TRBD1. The V segment lost 2 bases and the J segment 5 bases; nucleotides outside the gene matches: 4. The CDR3 has 14 amino acids. From germline, CDR1 is SEHNR and CDR2 FQNEAQ (reference sequence). The DNA read from the CDR3 is TGTGCCAGCAGCTTAAGGGACAGGGACAACGAG. This codes for CASSLRDRDNE. The full-length CDR3 reads as CASSLRDRDNEQYF.

Concerning this clone itself: The read terminates 3 residues before the CDR3 end, so the remaining end is supplied by the germline J gene. V and J are TRBV12-3 or TRBV12-4 and TRBJ1-2; D uncertain. V dropped 6 bases and J dropped 4 bases, with 12 bases sitting between them. CDR3 length: 13 residues. This CDR3 reads CASSSSPPYGYTF. The CDR3 DNA, read in part, is TGTGCCAGCAGCTCTTCCCCTCCCTATGGC.